The 22 T cell receptor beta chains presented below share a single source sample, sequenced in a study of identical twins. MiXCR was run by TCRdb on the 5' RACE reads, yielding one entry per CDR3 protein. The sample holds 460,000 or so distinct CDR3 sequences, about 14% seen once. The sample was also linked to a second study, of yellow fever vaccine responses in identical twins.

Sequenced input: CD4+ T cells sorted from blood. The receptors were gathered from a young woman in good health.

This clonotype was observed a handful of times. The chain recombines TRBV5-1 with TRBJ1-5; tentative D call: TRBD1 (6 bases). The ends were cut back, 0 bases at V and 5 bases at J, with 9 bases in the middle. CDR3 length equals 14 residues. From germline, CDR1 is SGHRS and CDR2 YFSETQ. The CDR3 nucleotides read TGCGCCAGCAGCTTGGATAGGGGGGATCAGCCCCAGCATTTT. It codes for CASSLDRGDQPQHF. Full variable domain (outside the CDR3, taken from reference TRBV5-1 and TRBJ1-5): KAGVTQTPRYLIKTRGQQVTLSCSPISGHRSVSWYQQTPGQGLQFLFEYFSETQRNKGNFPGRFSGRQFSNSRSEMNVSTLELGDSALYLCASSLDRGDQPQHFGDGTRLSIL.

V and J are TRBV11-3 and TRBJ2-2; D ambiguous. Germline loops: CDR1 SGHNT, CDR2 YENEEA. V lost 3 bases and J lost 6, with 17 bases in between. CDR3 length equals 16 residues. CDR3 bases: TGTGCCAGCAGCTTTTTTTCAAGCAAAGGGCCCGGGGAGCTGTTTTTT. It codes for CASSFFSSKGPGELFF. Full variable domain (rest looked up from reference TRBV11-3 and TRBJ2-2): EAGVVQSPRYKIIEKKQPVAFWCNPISGHNTLYWYLQNLGQGPELLIRYENEEAVDDSQLPKDRFSAERLKGVDSTLKIQPAELGDSAVYLCASSFFSSKGPGELFFGEGSRLTVL.

J is TRBJ2-5 and V is TRBV5-5; D is possibly TRBD1 (5 bases). V lost 0 bases and J 5 bases, leaving 17 bases between the germline ends. Germline CDR1 SGHKS, CDR2 YYEKEE (reference sequence). The CDR3 runs 16 residues. CDR3 residues: CASSLVPRTRSETQYF. The DNA for the CDR3 is TGTGCCAGCAGCTTGGTTCCCCGGACAAGGTCGGAGACCCAGTACTTC.

This clonotype has a handful of counts. The genes are TRBV3-1 and TRBJ2-7; tentatively, D is TRBD1 or TRBD2 (5 bases each). With 3 bases removed from V and 6 bases from J, the gap between germline ends came to 12 bases. CDR3 length: 13 amino acids. Germline loops: CDR1 LGHDT, CDR2 YNNKEL (reference sequence). For the CDR3, the DNA is TGTGCCAGCAGCCAGGGGACGCGGGTCGAGCAGTACTTC. It encodes CASSQGTRVEQYF.

This clonotype has a handful of counts. The gene calls are TRBV2 and TRBJ1-5, with D perhaps TRBD1 (5 bases). V lost 8 bases and J lost 6, with 11 bases in between. Germline assignment: CDR1 SNHLY and CDR2 FYNNEI. The CDR3 runs to 12 residues. As DNA, the CDR3 is TGTGCCAGCGGGACGGCGGGTCAGCCCCAGCATTTT. Its translation: CASGTAGQPQHF.

The CDR3 DNA reads TGCGCCAGCAGCCGTAAAATCTGGGATAACGAGCAGTACTTC. Amino acid sequence: CASSRKIWDNEQYF. The chain recombines TRBV4-3 with TRBJ2-7; D is unclear. V was pared by 4 bases and J by 5 bases, with 15 bases between. Germline assignment: CDR1 LGHNA and CDR2 YSLEER. The CDR3 consists of 14 residues.

This clonotype has only one observation. The genes are TRBV5-5 and TRBJ2-7, with 11 bases that match TRBD2. V dropped 4 bases and J dropped 2; count of bases not matched to a gene: 8. This CDR3 spans 16 amino acids. In germline, CDR1 is SGHKS, CDR2 YYEKEE (reference sequence). CDR3 region: CASSHRLAGPPYEQYF. The CDR3 region has the DNA TGTGCCAGCAGCCATCGACTAGCGGGGCCCCCCTACGAGCAGTACTTC.

This chain uses TRBV2 with TRBJ1-4; unclear D gene. Germline values: CDR1 SNHLY, CDR2 FYNNEI. This CDR3 contains 13 residues. Deletions cut 7 bases from V and 8 bases from J, with 14 bases between. In DNA form, the CDR3 reads TGTGCCAGCACCAGGAATCCTGGGGAAAAACTGTTTTTT. It yields the protein CASTRNPGEKLFF.

The chain uses TRBV12-3 or TRBV12-4 and TRBJ1-6; no clear D. The V and J ends lost 3 bases and 8 bases respectively, with 8 bases between them. This CDR3 spans 13 amino acids. The DNA for the CDR3 is TGTGCCAGCAGTTTGGATGGGGATTCACCCCTCCACTTT. As protein: CASSLDGDSPLHF.

The chain combines TRBV20-1 with TRBJ2-5, with 7 bases that match TRBD2. CDR3 length: 17 amino acids. CDR1 DFQATT and CDR2 SNEGSKA come from the germline V gene (reference sequence). Losses at the gene ends were 3 bases for V and 1 base for J; bases not matched to a gene: 14. In nucleotides, the CDR3 is TGCAGTGCTAGCGGGGATACGGGGGGACGGTTCCAAGAGACCCAGTACTTC. It encodes CSASGDTGGRFQETQYF.

The chain has TRBV6-5 and TRBJ2-7; 8 nucleotides agree with TRBD2. Per the germline V gene, CDR1 is MNHEY and CDR2 is SVGAGI. The V segment lost 2 bases and the J segment 3 bases; nucleotides outside the gene matches: 9. The CDR3 has 16 amino acids. In nucleotides, the CDR3 is TGTGCCAGCAGTTACCTAGTAGGTAGCGGGGACTACGAGCAGTACTTC. This translates into CASSYLVGSGDYEQYF.

The rearrangement joins TRBV29-1 to TRBJ2-1; 8 nucleotides line up with TRBD2. CDR3 length equals 13 residues. Trimming at V came to 4 bases and at J to 8 bases, leaving 7 bases not matched to a gene. The V gene's germline CDR1 is SQVTM and CDR2 ANQGSEA. This chain's CDR3 is CSVVTGGPYEQFF. CDR3 in DNA: TGCAGCGTTGTAACGGGAGGGCCGTATGAGCAGTTCTTC.

There are a few counts of this clonotype. The V call is TRBV28, the J call TRBJ2-1; no clear D gene. Trimming shortened V by 7 bases and J by 4 bases, and 14 bases separated the two germline ends. This CDR3 region has 14 residues. Per the germline V gene, CDR1 is MDHEN and CDR2 is SYDVKM. The CDR3 DNA sequence: TGTGCCAGCAACCCCCGGGTGGGTTACAATGAGCAGTTCTTC. It yields the protein CASNPRVGYNEQFF.

This clonotype turned up a few times. The rearrangement links TRBV20-1 to TRBJ2-3, with 8 bases fitting TRBD2. V gave up 4 bases and J gave up 4 bases; unmatched junction bases: 7. The CDR3 runs 14 residues. Per germline, CDR1 DFQATT and CDR2 SNEGSKA (reference sequence). The DNA of the CDR3 is TGCAGTGCTAAAAGCGGGAGAGGCGCAGATACGCAGTATTTT. Protein: CSAKSGRGADTQYF.

The sample holds a few counts of this clonotype. The chain combines TRBV7-2 with TRBJ2-5; D possibly corresponds to TRBD1 (5 bases). This CDR3 spans 15 amino acids. The germline CDR1 and CDR2 sequences are SGHTA and FQGNSA. V lost 1 base, J lost 4 bases, and 13 bases lay in between. CDR3 protein: CASSLDGGQGETQYF. CDR3 coding DNA: TGTGCCAGCAGCTTAGATGGTGGGCAGGGAGAGACCCAGTACTTC. The entire variable domain, with the rest obtained from reference TRBV7-2 and TRBJ2-5, is as follows: GAGVSQSPSNKVTEKGKDVELRCDPISGHTALYWYRQSLGQGLEFLIYFQGNSAPDKSGLPSDRFSAERTGGSVSTLTIQRTQQEDSAVYLCASSLDGGQGETQYFGPGTRLLVL.

This chain links TRBV11-2 with TRBJ2-1, with D hard to call. V gave up 5 bases and J gave up 6 bases, with 11 bases separating them. CDR1 and CDR2 (germline): SGHAT, FQNNGV. The CDR3 length is 13 residues. The CDR3 coding sequence is TGTGCCAGCAGCCTAGGCCTCCCCAATGAGCAGTTCTTC. As protein: CASSLGLPNEQFF.

V and J are TRBV5-1 and TRBJ2-7; tentative D call: TRBD2 (6 bases). CDR1 is SGHRS, CDR2 YFSETQ, per germline. Deletions cut 5 bases from V and 5 bases from J, with 23 bases between. This CDR3 has 16 amino acids. The CDR3 loop reads CASRTGLLLGPNEQYF. DNA of the CDR3: TGCGCCAGCAGGACGGGACTCCTTCTAGGTCCTAACGAGCAGTACTTC. Filled out from reference TRBV5-1 and TRBJ2-7, the complete variable domain reads KAGVTQTPRYLIKTRGQQVTLSCSPISGHRSVSWYQQTPGQGLQFLFEYFSETQRNKGNFPGRFSGRQFSNSRSEMNVSTLELGDSALYLCASRTGLLLGPNEQYFGPGTRLTVT.

In this sample, this clonotype turned up many times. The chain couples TRBV5-1 to TRBJ2-1, with D perhaps matching TRBD2 (6 bases). V was cut by 5 bases and J by 1 base, with 7 bases left in between. Germline CDR1 SGHRS, CDR2 YFSETQ. There are 13 residues in the CDR3. CDR3: CASRGGSYNEQFF. CDR3 DNA sequence: TGCGCCAGCAGGGGAGGATCCTACAATGAGCAGTTCTTC.

The J gene is TRBJ2-3, the V gene TRBV6-2 or TRBV6-3; D uncertain. This CDR3 has 14 amino acids. The germline V and J ends were trimmed by 0 bases and 10 bases, with 14 bases remaining between them. Germline V gene sequence: CDR1 MNHEY, CDR2 SVGEGT. The CDR3 loop is CASSYSGTIRSQYF. The DNA of the CDR3 is TGTGCCAGCAGTTACTCGGGCACAATTCGTTCGCAGTATTTT.

In this sample, this clonotype turned up many times. The chain recombines TRBV7-2 with TRBJ2-7, with D unclear. Germline-derived CDR1 and CDR2 are SGHTA and FQGNSA. V lost 5 bases to trimming and J lost 4 bases, with 12 bases between them. This CDR3 is 13 amino acids long. DNA of the CDR3: TGTGCCAGCAGCCAGACCTCCCAATACGAGCAGTACTTC. Protein: CASSQTSQYEQYF. The complete variable domain, with remaining parts taken from reference TRBV7-2 and TRBJ2-7, reads GAGVSQSPSNKVTEKGKDVELRCDPISGHTALYWYRQSLGQGLEFLIYFQGNSAPDKSGLPSDRFSAERTGGSVSTLTIQRTQQEDSAVYLCASSQTSQYEQYFGPGTRLTVT.

The chain has TRBV12-3 or TRBV12-4 and TRBJ2-7; TRBD1 aligns across 7 bases. This CDR3 contains 14 residues. V was pared by 6 bases and J by 1 base, with 6 bases of the junction left unmatched. The CDR3: CASRPGQASYEQYF. The CDR3 DNA sequence: TGTGCCAGCAGACCTGGACAGGCATCCTACGAGCAGTACTTC.

This clonotype has only a few counts. The CDR3 spells CASSVRDTYTGELFF. As DNA, the CDR3 is TGTGCCAGCAGCGTCCGGGACACCTACACCGGGGAGCTGTTTTTT. V is TRBV5-5 and J is TRBJ2-2, with TRBD1 as a possible D gene (6 bases). CDR3 length: 15 residues. V was clipped by 4 bases and J by 3 bases, with 13 bases between them. Germline V CDR1 and CDR2: SGHKS, YYEKEE (reference sequence).